A selection of T cell receptor beta chains follows, all from one sample in a study of blood T cell repertoires in COVID-19. Generated by immunoSEQ multiplex PCR, the TCRdb table keeps only in-frame clones and is missing some. The data contain around 300,000 clones, more than 75% of them singletons. The sequencing input was PBMCs or T cells enriched from blood (not recorded which). These receptors came from a woman in her 30s who had recovered from COVID-19. CDR3s include the opening cysteine and the closing phenylalanine or tryptophan. The order of the fields is V gene, D gene, clone size, J gene, CDR3 protein, CDR3 DNA. The D gene is left open where the match is weak. Clone sizes are given selectively: once, few, many, or a class where the clone is expanded.

TRBV9,.,.,TRBJ1-1,CASSAEAMNTEAFF,TGTGCCAGCAGCGCCGAGGCCATGAACACTGAAGCTTTCTTT
TRBV5-1,.,.,TRBJ2-7,CASSLGGSTGPHEQYF,TGCGCCAGCAGCTTGGGGGGATCCACAGGGCCCCACGAGCAGTACTTC
TRBV5-1,.,.,TRBJ1-6,CASSLAGAKYNSPLHF,TGCGCCAGCAGCTTGGCTGGGGCGAAGTATAATTCACCCCTCCACTTT
TRBV6-1,.,.,TRBJ2-5,CASSETEYQETQYF,TGTGCCAGCAGTGAAACTGAGTACCAAGAGACCCAGTACTTC
TRBV4-2,TRBD2,.,TRBJ2-3,CASSQERSGDLWADTQYF,TGTGCCAGCAGCCAAGAAAGGAGCGGGGACTTGTGGGCAGATACGCAGTATTTT
TRBV5-5,.,few,TRBJ1-2,CASSHWGEEGGYTF,TGTGCCAGCAGCCACTGGGGGGAGGAGGGTGGCTACACCTTC
TRBV5-6,.,.,TRBJ1-5,CASSLAVSNQPQHF,TGTGCCAGCAGCTTGGCAGTTAGCAATCAGCCCCAGCATTTT
TRBV11-2,TRBD2,.,TRBJ2-1,CASSLVAGQNEQFF,TGTGCCAGCAGCTTAGTAGCGGGCCAGAATGAGCAGTTCTTC
TRBV7-8,.,.,TRBJ1-4,CASSAEWQGGEKLFF,TGTGCCAGCAGCGCCGAATGGCAGGGCGGAGAAAAACTGTTTTTT
TRBV5-1,.,.,TRBJ1-2,CASSPAAQGLYGYTF,TGCGCCAGCAGCCCCGCTGCCCAGGGACTGTATGGCTACACCTTC
TRBV11-2,.,once,TRBJ1-2,CASSLFRGGLFGYTF,TGTGCCAGCAGCTTATTCAGGGGAGGGTTGTTCGGCTACACCTTC
TRBV2,TRBD2,.,TRBJ2-7,CASRGLAGVGSKYF,TGTGCCAGTAGGGGACTAGCGGGGGTCGGAAGTAAGTACTTC
TRBV19,.,.,TRBJ1-4,CASSIGGSNNEKLFF,TGTGCCAGTAGTATAGGAGGGAGCAACAATGAAAAACTGTTTTTT